This TCR beta chain is drawn from a study of shared clonotypes between healthy human individuals. To note about this clone: What it binds is unknown. This CDR3 is also generated by other DNA sequences in the sample.

CDR1 and CDR2 from the germline V gene are MNHEY and SMNVEV (reference sequence). The CDR3 runs to 15 residues. Trimming removed 1 base at V and 1 base at J, with 9 bases between. Notes on the study in general: For naive CD4 cells, roughly 5% of clonotypes were shared across four donors.

CD45RO-negative, CCR7-selected cells formed the naive CD8 fraction, which excluded terminally differentiated effector memory CD45RA+ cells. The data were produced by immunoSEQ multiplex PCR, yet TCRdb's version contains in-frame clones alone and is incomplete. Of about 2.1 million clones detected, roughly 91% appear once; the ten largest clones hold roughly 1.8%. The specimen was naive CD8+ T cells from PBMCs. The TCR comes from a man aged 18-30 years in good health. Some clones in this sample may be carry-over from other donors' samples. The chain joins TRBV27 to TRBJ2-3; D unresolved. The CDR3 loop reads CASSLWVSGTDTQYF. Here the CDR3 DNA reads TGTGCCAGCAGTTTATGGGTGTCGGGCACAGATACGCAGTATTTT.